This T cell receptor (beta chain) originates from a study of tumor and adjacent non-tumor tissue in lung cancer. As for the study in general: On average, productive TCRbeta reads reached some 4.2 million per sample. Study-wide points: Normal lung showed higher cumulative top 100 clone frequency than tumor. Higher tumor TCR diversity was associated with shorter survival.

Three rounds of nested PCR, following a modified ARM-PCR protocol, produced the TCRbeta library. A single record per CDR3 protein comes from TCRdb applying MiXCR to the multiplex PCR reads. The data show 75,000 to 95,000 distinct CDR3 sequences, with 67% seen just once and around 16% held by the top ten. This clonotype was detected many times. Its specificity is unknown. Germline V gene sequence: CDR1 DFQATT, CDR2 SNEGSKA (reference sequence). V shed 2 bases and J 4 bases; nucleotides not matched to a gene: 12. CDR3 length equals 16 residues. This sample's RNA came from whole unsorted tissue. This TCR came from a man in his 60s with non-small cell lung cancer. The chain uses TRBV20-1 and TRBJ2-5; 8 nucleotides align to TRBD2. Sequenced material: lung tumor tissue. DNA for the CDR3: TGCAGTGCTAGAATCGATCGGTCCGGACTAGCAGAGACCCAGTACTTC. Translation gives CSARIDRSGLAETQYF.